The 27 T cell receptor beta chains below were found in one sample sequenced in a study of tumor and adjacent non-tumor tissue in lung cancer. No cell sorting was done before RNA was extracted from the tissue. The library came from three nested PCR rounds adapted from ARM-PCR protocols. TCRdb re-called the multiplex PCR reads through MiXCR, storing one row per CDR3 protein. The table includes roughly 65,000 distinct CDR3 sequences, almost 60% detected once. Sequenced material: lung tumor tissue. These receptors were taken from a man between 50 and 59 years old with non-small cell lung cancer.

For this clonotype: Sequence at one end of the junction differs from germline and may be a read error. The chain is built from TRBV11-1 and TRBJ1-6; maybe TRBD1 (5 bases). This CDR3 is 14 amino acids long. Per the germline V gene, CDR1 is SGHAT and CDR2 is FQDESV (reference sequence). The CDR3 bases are TGTGCCTGCAGCTCCAGGGTAAACAATTCACCCCTCCGCTTT. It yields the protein CACSSRVNNSPLRF.

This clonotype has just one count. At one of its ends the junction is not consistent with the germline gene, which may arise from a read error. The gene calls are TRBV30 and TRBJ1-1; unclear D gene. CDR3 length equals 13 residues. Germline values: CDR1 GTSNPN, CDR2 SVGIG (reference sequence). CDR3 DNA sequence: TGTGCCTGGAGTCCCAGTCCGGGCACTAAAGCTTTCTTT. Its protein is CAWSPSPGTKAFF.

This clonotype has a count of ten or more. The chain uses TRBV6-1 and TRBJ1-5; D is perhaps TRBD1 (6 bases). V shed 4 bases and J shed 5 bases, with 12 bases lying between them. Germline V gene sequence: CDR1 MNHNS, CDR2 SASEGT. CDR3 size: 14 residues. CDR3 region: CASSALRGDQPQHF. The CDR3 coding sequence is TGTGCCAGCAGTGCCCTAAGGGGGGATCAGCCCCAGCATTTT.

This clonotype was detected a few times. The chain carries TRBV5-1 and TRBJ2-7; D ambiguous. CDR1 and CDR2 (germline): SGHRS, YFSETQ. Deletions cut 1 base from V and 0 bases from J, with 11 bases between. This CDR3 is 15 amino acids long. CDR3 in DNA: TGCGCCAGCAGCTTGACAGCAACAACCTCCTACGAGCAGTACTTC. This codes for CASSLTATTSYEQYF.

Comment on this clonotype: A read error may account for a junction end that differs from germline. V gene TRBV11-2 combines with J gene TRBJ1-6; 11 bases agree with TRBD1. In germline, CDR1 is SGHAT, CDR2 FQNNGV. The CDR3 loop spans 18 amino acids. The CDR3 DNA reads TGTACCAGCAGTGCTAGGACAGGGGGCTCCTCCTATAATACACCCCTCCACTTT. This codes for CTSSARTGGSSYNTPLHF. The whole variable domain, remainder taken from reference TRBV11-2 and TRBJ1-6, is EAGVAQSPRYKIIEKRQSVAFWCNPISGHATLYWYQQILGQGPKLLIQFQNNGVVDDSQLPKDRFSAERLKGVDSTLKIQPAKLEDSAVYLCTSSARTGGSSYNTPLHFGNGTRLTVT.

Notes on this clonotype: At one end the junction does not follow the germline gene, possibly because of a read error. The CDR3 loop is CSTRDPFGPGINNEQFF. The CDR3 region has the DNA TGCAGTACTAGAGATCCGTTTGGGCCAGGGATAAACAATGAGCAGTTCTTC. The chain employs TRBV20-1 and TRBJ2-1; D may correspond to TRBD1 or TRBD2 (5 bases each). Germline values: CDR1 DFQATT, CDR2 SNEGSKA (reference sequence). The CDR3 sequence is 17 residues long.

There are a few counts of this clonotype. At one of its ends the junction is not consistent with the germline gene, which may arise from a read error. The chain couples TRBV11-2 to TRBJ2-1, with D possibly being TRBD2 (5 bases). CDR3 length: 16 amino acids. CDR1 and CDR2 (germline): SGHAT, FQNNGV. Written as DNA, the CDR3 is TGTGCCAGCGGCTTACTCAGCCGGACTGGTGGGGTTGAGCAGTTCTTC. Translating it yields CASGLLSRTGGVEQFF.

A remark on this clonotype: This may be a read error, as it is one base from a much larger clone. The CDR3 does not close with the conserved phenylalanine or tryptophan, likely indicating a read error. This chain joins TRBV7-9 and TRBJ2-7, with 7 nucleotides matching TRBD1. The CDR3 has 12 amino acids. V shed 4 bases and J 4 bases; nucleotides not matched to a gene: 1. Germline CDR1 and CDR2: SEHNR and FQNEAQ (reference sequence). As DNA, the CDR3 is TGTGCCAGCAGCTCACAGGGGTACGAGCAGTACTTA. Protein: CASSSQGYEQYL.

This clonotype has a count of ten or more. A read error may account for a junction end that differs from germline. CDR3 DNA: TGTGCCAGCAGCCAAGGACTAGAGACACAAGGGACCCAGTACTTC. Translation gives CASSQGLETQGTQYF. V usage is TRBV11-2 and J usage is TRBJ2-5; 7 positions match TRBD2. CDR1 is SGHAT, CDR2 FQNNGV, per germline. This CDR3 spans 15 amino acids.

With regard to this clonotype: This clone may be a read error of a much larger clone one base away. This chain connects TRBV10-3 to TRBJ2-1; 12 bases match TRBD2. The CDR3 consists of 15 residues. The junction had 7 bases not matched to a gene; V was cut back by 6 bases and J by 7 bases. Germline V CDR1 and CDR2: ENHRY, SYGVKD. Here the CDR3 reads CAISKTSGSLNEQFF. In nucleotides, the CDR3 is TGTGCCATCAGCAAGACTAGCGGGAGTTTAAATGAGCAGTTCTTC.

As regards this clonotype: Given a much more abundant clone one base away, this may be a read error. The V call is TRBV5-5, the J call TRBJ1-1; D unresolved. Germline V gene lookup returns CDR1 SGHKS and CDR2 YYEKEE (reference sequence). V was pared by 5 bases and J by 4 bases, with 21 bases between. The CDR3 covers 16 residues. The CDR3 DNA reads TGTGCCAGCAGACATAATCCTCACTCCCCGGCCACTGAAGCTTTCTTT. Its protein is CASRHNPHSPATEAFF.

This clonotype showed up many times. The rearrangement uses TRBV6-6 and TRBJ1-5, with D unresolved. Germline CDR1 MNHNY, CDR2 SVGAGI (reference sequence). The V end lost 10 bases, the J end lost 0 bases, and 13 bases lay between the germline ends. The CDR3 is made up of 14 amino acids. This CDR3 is CATTGGYSNQPQHF. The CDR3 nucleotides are TGTGCCACGACGGGAGGTTATAGCAATCAGCCCCAGCATTTT.

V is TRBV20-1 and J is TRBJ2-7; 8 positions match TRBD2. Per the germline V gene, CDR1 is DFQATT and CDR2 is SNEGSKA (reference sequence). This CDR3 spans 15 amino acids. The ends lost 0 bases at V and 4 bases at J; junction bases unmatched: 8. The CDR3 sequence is CSARDSSAGGYEQYF. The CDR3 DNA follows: TGCAGTGCTAGAGACTCATCGGCGGGGGGTTACGAGCAGTACTTC.

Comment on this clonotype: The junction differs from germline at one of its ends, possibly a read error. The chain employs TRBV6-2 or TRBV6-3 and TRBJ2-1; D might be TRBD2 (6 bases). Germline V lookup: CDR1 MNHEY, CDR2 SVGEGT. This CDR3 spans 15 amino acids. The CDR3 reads CANNYRGGEDNEQFF. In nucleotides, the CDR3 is TGTGCCAACAACTACCGGGGAGGAGAGGACAATGAACAGTTCTTC.

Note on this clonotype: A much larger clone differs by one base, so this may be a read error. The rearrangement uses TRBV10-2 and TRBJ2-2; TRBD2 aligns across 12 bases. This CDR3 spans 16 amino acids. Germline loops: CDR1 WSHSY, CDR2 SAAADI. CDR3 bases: TGCGCCAGCATCCCTAGCGGGAGGGAGAACACCGGGGAGATGTTTTTT. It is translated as CASIPSGRENTGEMFF.

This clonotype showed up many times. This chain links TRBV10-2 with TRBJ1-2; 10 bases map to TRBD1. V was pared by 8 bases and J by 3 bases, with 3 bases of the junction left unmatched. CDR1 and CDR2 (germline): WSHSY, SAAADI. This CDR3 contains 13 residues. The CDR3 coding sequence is TGCGCCAGCTGGGGACAGGGGTACTATGGCTACACCTTC. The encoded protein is CASWGQGYYGYTF.

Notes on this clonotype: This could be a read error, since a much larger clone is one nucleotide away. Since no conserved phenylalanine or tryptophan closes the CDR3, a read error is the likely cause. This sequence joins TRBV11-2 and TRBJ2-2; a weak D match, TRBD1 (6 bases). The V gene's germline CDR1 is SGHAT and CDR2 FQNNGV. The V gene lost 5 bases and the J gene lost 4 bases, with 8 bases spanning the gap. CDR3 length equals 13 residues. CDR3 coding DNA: TGTGCCAGCAGCAGACAGGTCACCGGGGAGCTGTTTCTT. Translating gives CASSRQVTGELFL.

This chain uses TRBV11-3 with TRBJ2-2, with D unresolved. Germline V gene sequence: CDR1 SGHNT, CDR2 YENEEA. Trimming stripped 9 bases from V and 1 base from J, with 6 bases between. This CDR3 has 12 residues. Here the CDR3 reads CASGLNTGELFF. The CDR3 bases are TGTGCCAGTGGCTTGAACACCGGGGAGCTGTTTTTT.

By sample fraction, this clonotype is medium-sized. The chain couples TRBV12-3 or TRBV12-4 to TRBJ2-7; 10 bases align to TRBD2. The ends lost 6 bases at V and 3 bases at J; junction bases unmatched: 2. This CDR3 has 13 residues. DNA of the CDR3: TGTGCCAGCAGGAGGACTAGCGGCTACGAGCAGTACTTC. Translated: CASRRTSGYEQYF.

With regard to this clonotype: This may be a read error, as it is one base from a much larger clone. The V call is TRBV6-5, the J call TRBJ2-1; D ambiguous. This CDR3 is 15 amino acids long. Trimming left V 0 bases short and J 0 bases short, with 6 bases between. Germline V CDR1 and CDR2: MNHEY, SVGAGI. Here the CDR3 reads CASSYSRYSYNEQFF. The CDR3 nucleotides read TGTGCCAGCAGTTACTCTAGGTACTCCTACAATGAGCAGTTCTTC.

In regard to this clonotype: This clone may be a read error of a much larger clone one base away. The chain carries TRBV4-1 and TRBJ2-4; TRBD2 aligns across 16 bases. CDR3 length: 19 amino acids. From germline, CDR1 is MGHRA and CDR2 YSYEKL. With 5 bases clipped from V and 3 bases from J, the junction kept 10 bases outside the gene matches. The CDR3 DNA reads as TGCGCCAGCAGCTATCCGGGACTAGCGGGGGGGCCACTCAAAAACATTCAGTACTTC. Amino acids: CASSYPGLAGGPLKNIQYF.

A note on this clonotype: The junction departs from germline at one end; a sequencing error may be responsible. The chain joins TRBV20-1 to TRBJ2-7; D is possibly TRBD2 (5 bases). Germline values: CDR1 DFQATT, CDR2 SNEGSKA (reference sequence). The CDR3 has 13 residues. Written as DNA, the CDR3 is TGCGGTGCTAGTCTAACGGGGTACTACGAGCAGTACTTC. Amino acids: CGASLTGYYEQYF.

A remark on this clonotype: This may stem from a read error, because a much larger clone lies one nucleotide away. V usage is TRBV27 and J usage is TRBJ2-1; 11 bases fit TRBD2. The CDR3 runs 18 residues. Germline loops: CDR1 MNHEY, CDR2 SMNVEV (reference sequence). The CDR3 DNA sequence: TGTGCCAACAGTCGAACCTCTCTTAGCGGGAGGGCCCTCAATGAGCAGTTCTTC. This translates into CANSRTSLSGRALNEQFF.

For the CDR3, the DNA is TGTGCCAGCAGTCCGACAGGGGGATTTCAAGAGCAGTACTTC. This codes for CASSPTGGFQEQYF. This rearrangement joins TRBV28 to TRBJ2-7; 9 bases map to TRBD1. The trim removed 5 bases at V and 7 bases at J, leaving 9 bases unmatched. CDR1 is MDHEN and CDR2 is SYDVKM in the germline V gene. CDR3 length: 14 amino acids.

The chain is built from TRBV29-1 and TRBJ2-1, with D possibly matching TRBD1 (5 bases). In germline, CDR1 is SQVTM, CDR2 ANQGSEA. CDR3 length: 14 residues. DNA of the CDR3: TGCGGTGTTGAAGATACAGGCCGCGTGGATGAGCAGTTCTTC. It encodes CGVEDTGRVDEQFF.

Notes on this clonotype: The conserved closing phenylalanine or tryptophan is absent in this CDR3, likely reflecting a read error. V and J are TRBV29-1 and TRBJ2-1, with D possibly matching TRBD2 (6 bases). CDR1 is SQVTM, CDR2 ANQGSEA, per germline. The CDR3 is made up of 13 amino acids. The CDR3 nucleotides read TGCAGCGTCGAGAGAAGGACTAACAATGGGCAGTTCCTC. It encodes CSVERRTNNGQFL.

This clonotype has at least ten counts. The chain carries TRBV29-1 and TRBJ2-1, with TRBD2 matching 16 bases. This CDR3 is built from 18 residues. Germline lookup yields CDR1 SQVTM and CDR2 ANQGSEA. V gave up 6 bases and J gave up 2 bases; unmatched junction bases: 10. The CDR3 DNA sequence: TGCAGCGTGCCGCAGGGACTAGCGGGGGGGACTACCTACAATGAGCAGTTCTTC. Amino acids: CSVPQGLAGGTTYNEQFF.